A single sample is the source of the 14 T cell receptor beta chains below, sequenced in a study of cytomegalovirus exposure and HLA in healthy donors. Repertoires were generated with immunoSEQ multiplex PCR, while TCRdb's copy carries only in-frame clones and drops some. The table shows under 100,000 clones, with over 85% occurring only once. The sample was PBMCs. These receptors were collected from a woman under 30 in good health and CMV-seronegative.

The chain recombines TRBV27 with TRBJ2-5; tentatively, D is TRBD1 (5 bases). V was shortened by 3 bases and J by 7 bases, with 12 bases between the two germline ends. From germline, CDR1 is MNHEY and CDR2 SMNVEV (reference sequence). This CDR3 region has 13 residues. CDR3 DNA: TGTGCCAGCAGTTTCCAGGGTTACGGGACCCAGTACTTC. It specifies CASSFQGYGTQYF.

DNA of the CDR3: TGTGCCAGCAGCTTAGTCGGGACTAGCGGGTACTATAACTCCTACGAGCAGTACTTC. This codes for CASSLVGTSGYYNSYEQYF. The V gene is TRBV7-9, the J gene TRBJ2-7, with 12 nucleotides matching TRBD2. The CDR3 consists of 19 residues. With V trimmed by 1 base and J by 0 bases, 10 bases remained unmatched. Germline assignment: CDR1 SEHNR and CDR2 FQNEAQ (reference sequence). The full variable domain, its missing parts supplied by reference TRBV7-9 and TRBJ2-7, is DTGVSQNPRHKITKRGQNVTFRCDPISEHNRLYWYRQTLGQGPEFLTYFQNEAQLEKSRLLSDRFSAERPKGSFSTLEIQRTEQGDSAMYLCASSLVGTSGYYNSYEQYFGPGTRLTVT.

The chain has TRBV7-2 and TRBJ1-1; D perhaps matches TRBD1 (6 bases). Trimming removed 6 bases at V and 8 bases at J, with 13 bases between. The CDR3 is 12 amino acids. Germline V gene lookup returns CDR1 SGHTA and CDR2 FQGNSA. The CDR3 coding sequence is TGTGCCAGCAGTTTGCGAACAGGGGAAGCTTTCTTT. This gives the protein CASSLRTGEAFF.

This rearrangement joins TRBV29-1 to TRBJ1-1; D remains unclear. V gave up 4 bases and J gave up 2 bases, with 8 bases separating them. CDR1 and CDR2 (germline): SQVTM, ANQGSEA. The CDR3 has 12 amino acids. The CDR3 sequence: CSVGEHNTEAFF. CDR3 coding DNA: TGCAGCGTTGGAGAACATAACACTGAAGCTTTCTTT. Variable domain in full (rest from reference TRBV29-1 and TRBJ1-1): SAVISQKPSRDICQRGTSLTIQCQVDSQVTMMFWYRQQPGQSLTLIATANQGSEATYESGFVIDKFPISRPNLTFSTLTVSNMSPEDSSIYLCSVGEHNTEAFFGQGTRLTVV.

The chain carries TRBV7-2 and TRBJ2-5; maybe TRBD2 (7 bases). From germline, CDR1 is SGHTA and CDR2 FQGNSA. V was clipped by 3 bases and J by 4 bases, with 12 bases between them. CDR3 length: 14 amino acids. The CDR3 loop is CASSLGGAVETQYF. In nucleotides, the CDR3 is TGTGCCAGCAGCTTGGGGGGGGCCGTAGAGACCCAGTACTTC.

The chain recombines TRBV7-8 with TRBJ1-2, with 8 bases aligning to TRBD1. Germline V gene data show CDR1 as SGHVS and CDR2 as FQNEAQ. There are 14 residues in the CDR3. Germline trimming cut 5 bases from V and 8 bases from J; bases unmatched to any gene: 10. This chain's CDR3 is CASSANGQGEGYTF. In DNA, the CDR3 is TGTGCCAGCAGCGCCAACGGACAGGGTGAGGGCTACACCTTC. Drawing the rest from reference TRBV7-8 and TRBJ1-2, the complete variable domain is GAGVSQSPRYKVAKRGQDVALRCDPISGHVSLFWYQQALGQGPEFLTYFQNEAQLDKSGLPSDRFFAERPEGSVSTLKIQRTQQEDSAVYLCASSANGQGEGYTFGSGTRLTVV.

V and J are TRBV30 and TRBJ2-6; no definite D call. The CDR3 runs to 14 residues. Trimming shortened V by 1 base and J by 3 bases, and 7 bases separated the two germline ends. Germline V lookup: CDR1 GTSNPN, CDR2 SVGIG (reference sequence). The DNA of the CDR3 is TGTGCCTGGAGTGGTCGTAATGGGGCCAACGTCCTGACTTTC. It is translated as CAWSGRNGANVLTF. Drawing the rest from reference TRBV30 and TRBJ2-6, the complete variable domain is SQTIHQWPATLVQPVGSPLSLECTVEGTSNPNLYWYRQAAGRGLQLLFYSVGIGQISSEVPQNLSASRPQDRQFILSSKKLLLSDSGFYLCAWSGRNGANVLTFGAGSRLTVL.

The CDR3 DNA is TGCGCCAGCAGCCTGTCTAGCGGAACCTACGAGCAGTACTTC. As protein: CASSLSSGTYEQYF. The J gene is TRBJ2-7, the V gene TRBV4-3; 7 positions match TRBD2. Germline CDR1 is LGHNA and CDR2 is YSLEER. V lost 4 bases and J lost 2; bases outside the gene matches: 5. This CDR3 has 14 residues.

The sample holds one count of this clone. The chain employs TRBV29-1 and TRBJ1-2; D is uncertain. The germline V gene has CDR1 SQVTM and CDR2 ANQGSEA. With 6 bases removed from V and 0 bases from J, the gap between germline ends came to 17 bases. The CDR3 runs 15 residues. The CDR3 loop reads CSVVSWVLANYGYTF. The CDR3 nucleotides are TGCAGCGTCGTATCCTGGGTTCTAGCTAACTATGGCTACACCTTC.

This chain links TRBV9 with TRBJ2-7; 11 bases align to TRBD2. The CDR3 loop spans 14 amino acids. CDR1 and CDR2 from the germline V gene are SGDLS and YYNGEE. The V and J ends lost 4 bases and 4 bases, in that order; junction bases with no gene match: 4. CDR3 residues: CASSPTSGVYEQYF. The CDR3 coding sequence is TGTGCCAGCAGCCCGACTAGCGGGGTATACGAGCAGTACTTC.

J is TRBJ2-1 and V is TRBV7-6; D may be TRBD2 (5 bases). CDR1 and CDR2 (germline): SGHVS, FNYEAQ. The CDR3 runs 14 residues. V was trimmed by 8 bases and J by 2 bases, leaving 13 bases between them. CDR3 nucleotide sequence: TGTGCCAGCGAAGAGCGGAGAACCTACAATGAGCAGTTCTTC. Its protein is CASEERRTYNEQFF.

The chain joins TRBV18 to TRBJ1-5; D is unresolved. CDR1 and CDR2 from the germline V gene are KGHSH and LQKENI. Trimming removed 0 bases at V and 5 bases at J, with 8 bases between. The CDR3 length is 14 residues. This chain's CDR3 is CASSPPGNYQPQHF. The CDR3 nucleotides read TGTGCCAGCTCACCACCGGGCAACTATCAGCCCCAGCATTTT.

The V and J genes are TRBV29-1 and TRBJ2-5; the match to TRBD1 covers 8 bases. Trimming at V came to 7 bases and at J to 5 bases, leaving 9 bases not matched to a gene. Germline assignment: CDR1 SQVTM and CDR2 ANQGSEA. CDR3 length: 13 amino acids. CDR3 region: CSAGRGQRETQYF. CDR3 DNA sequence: TGCAGCGCCGGCAGGGGGCAGAGGGAGACCCAGTACTTC.

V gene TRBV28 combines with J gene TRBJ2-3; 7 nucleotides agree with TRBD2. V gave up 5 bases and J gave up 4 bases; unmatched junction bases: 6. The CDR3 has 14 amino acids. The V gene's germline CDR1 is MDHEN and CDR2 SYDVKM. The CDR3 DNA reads TGTGCCAGCAGTGGGGCGGGAGAGTCAGATACGCAGTATTTT. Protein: CASSGAGESDTQYF.